The clone carrying this T cell receptor (beta chain) turned up a few times. Its antigen is as yet unknown. This sample is drawn from a study of post-analysis software for immune sequencing data. Sequencing libraries made from TCR beta cDNA carried unique molecular identifiers. TCRdb analysed the PCR reads with MiXCR anew, one entry per CDR3 protein. The sample consists of hundreds of thousands of distinct CDR3 sequences, approximately 30% of them appearing once. In germline, CDR1 is SNHLY, CDR2 FYNNEI. V was shortened by 2 bases and J by 0 bases, with 7 bases between the two germline ends. The length of the CDR3 is 14 residues. Study-wide points: TRBV segments more frequent in patients than in controls numbered roughly five and included TRBV5-6, TRBV5-1 and TRBV20-1.

The clonotype was recovered from a girl aged 10-17 years with multiple sclerosis. The chain employs TRBV2 and TRBJ1-1, with D hard to call. The specimen sequenced was blood. The CDR3 nucleotides are TGTGCCAGCAGTGAATCGATCTTGAACACTGAAGCTTTCTTT. Translating it yields CASSESILNTEAFF.